The 25 T cell receptor beta chains presented below share a single source sample, sequenced in a study of T cell changes during pregnancy in multiple sclerosis. The assay was immunoSEQ multiplex PCR, and TCRdb's table has in-frame clones only and misses some. The sample includes more than 50,000 clones, about 90% of them seen just once. Material: CD4+ T cells from peripheral blood mononuclear cells, obtained after pregnancy. The receptor source for this set is a female donor in good health, enrolled as a control in a pregnancy study.

The chain carries TRBV2 and TRBJ2-5; TRBD2 matches 10 bases. The junction had 13 bases not matched to a gene; V was cut back by 6 bases and J by 3 bases. The CDR3 length is 17 residues. CDR1 SNHLY and CDR2 FYNNEI come from the germline V gene. CDR3: CASSPGVFLAGEETQYF. As DNA, the CDR3 is TGTGCCAGCAGCCCCGGAGTATTCCTAGCGGGGGAAGAGACCCAGTACTTC.

The chain couples TRBV5-1 to TRBJ1-5; no firm D call. Trimming pared 3 bases from V and 0 bases from J, leaving 13 bases between. There are 16 residues in the CDR3. The V gene's germline CDR1 is SGHRS and CDR2 YFSETQ. CDR3 loop: CASSSGTGNSNQPQHF. The CDR3 DNA reads as TGCGCCAGCAGCTCCGGAACGGGGAATAGCAATCAGCCCCAGCATTTT.

The chain recombines TRBV2 with TRBJ1-4; 8 nucleotides align to TRBD1. Trimming at V came to 6 bases and at J to 7 bases, leaving 7 bases not matched to a gene. Per the germline V gene, CDR1 is SNHLY and CDR2 is FYNNEI. The CDR3 contains 14 residues. The CDR3 nucleotides are TGTGCCAGCAGCCCACAGGGGGTCGGTGAAAAACTGTTTTTT. It is translated as CASSPQGVGEKLFF.

The chain combines TRBV11-3 with TRBJ1-1; 7 nucleotides line up with TRBD1. The CDR3 totals 14 residues. Looked up from germline, CDR1 is SGHNT and CDR2 is YENEEA. With 5 bases clipped from V and 2 bases from J, the junction kept 5 bases outside the gene matches. CDR3 sequence: CASSLTGINTEAFF. The CDR3 DNA sequence: TGTGCCAGCAGCCTGACAGGGATAAACACTGAAGCTTTCTTT.

V and J are TRBV2 and TRBJ2-1; a weak D match, TRBD2 (7 bases). CDR1 SNHLY and CDR2 FYNNEI come from the germline V gene. This CDR3 spans 14 amino acids. Trimming pared 7 bases from V and 7 bases from J, leaving 17 bases between. CDR3 nucleotide sequence: TGTGCCAGCACCGTAGGGGGGGGCGGGAATGAGCAGTTCTTC. Encoded protein: CASTVGGGGNEQFF.

The J gene is TRBJ1-4, the V gene TRBV6-1; D is unresolved. The CDR3 consists of 15 residues. Trimming cost V 0 bases and J 8 bases, with 13 bases left between them. Germline values: CDR1 MNHNS, CDR2 SASEGT. The DNA of the CDR3 is TGTGCCAGCAGTGAAGCCGGGTCCTCTGCCGAAAAACTGTTTTTT. This sequence encodes CASSEAGSSAEKLFF.

The chain recombines TRBV7-2 with TRBJ1-2, with 12 bases matching TRBD1. This CDR3 region has 14 residues. The germline V gene has CDR1 SGHTA and CDR2 FQGNSA. The junction had 2 bases not matched to a gene; V was cut back by 5 bases and J by 4 bases. CDR3 coding DNA: TGTGCCAGCAGCCGGGACAGGGGGCCCTATGGCTACACCTTC. The encoded protein is CASSRDRGPYGYTF.

The rearrangement joins TRBV14 to TRBJ1-3; D remains unclear. The V end lost 2 bases, the J end lost 0 bases, and 5 bases lay between the germline ends. Germline V gene data show CDR1 as SGHDN and CDR2 as FVKESK. The CDR3 is made up of 14 amino acids. The CDR3 DNA is TGTGCCAGCAGCCAACCGGTCTCTGGAAACACCATATATTTT. Its translation is CASSQPVSGNTIYF.

V usage is TRBV5-4 and J usage is TRBJ1-1; TRBD1 agrees at 9 bases. CDR1 is SGHNT, CDR2 YYREEE, per germline (reference sequence). This CDR3 has 15 residues. V trimming: 2 bases; J trimming: 1 base; junction bases outside the gene matches: 3. CDR3 DNA: TGTGCCAGCAGCTTACAGGGGGCGGGGAACACTGAAGCTTTCTTT. Its protein is CASSLQGAGNTEAFF.

The rearrangement uses TRBV5-1 and TRBJ1-6; possibly TRBD1 for D (5 bases). Germline V gene sequence: CDR1 SGHRS, CDR2 YFSETQ. With 3 bases removed from V and 7 bases from J, the gap between germline ends came to 11 bases. The CDR3 loop spans 14 amino acids. CDR3 region: CASSYDSANSPLHF. The DNA of the CDR3 is TGCGCCAGCAGCTACGACAGCGCCAATTCACCCCTCCACTTT.

This clone has just one count. The chain employs TRBV9 and TRBJ2-5; 10 bases map to TRBD2. The V gene end was trimmed by 2 bases and the J gene end by 3 bases; junction bases not matched to a gene: 13. The CDR3 contains 18 residues. Germline V CDR1 and CDR2: SGDLS, YYNGEE. The CDR3 is CASSVGASGGRNEETQYF. The DNA of the CDR3 is TGTGCCAGCAGCGTGGGGGCTAGCGGGGGCCGGAACGAAGAGACCCAGTACTTC.

The genes are TRBV25-1 and TRBJ1-1; 8 bases are a match to TRBD1. Germline loops: CDR1 MGHDK, CDR2 SYGVNS. The CDR3 contains 14 residues. The trim removed 3 bases at V and 7 bases at J, leaving 7 bases unmatched. The CDR3 DNA sequence: TGTGCCAGCAGTGAGCAGGGGGCAATGATTGAAGCTTTCTTT. Its protein is CASSEQGAMIEAFF. The whole variable domain, remainder taken from reference TRBV25-1 and TRBJ1-1, is EADIYQTPRYLVIGTGKKITLECSQTMGHDKMYWYQQDPGMELHLIHYSYGVNSTEKGDLSSESTVSRIRTEHFPLTLESARPSHTSQYLCASSEQGAMIEAFFGQGTRLTVV.

The genes are TRBV27 and TRBJ2-5; D might be TRBD2 (6 bases). Deletions cut 8 bases from V and 1 base from J, with 11 bases between. Germline V lookup: CDR1 MNHEY, CDR2 SMNVEV (reference sequence). CDR3 length: 13 amino acids. The DNA of the CDR3 is TGTGCCAGCCGGATAGCGGCCCAAGAGACCCAGTACTTC. As protein: CASRIAAQETQYF.

V is TRBV15 and J is TRBJ1-1; D unresolved. The CDR3 is made up of 15 amino acids. Germline CDR1 LNHNV, CDR2 YYDKDF (reference sequence). V dropped 2 bases and J dropped 1 base, with 11 bases sitting between them. This CDR3 reads CATSRSRQENTEAFF. Here the CDR3 DNA reads TGTGCCACCAGCAGAAGTCGGCAGGAGAACACTGAAGCTTTCTTT.

The chain uses TRBV4-2 and TRBJ1-1, with 7 bases that match TRBD1. In germline, CDR1 is LGHNA, CDR2 YNFKEQ. V was pared by 6 bases and J by 4 bases, with 8 bases of the junction left unmatched. CDR3 length: 14 residues. The CDR3 spells CASRPGTALTEAFF. CDR3 nucleotides: TGTGCCAGCAGACCTGGGACAGCCCTCACTGAAGCTTTCTTT.

The chain joins TRBV19 to TRBJ1-5; 10 positions agree with TRBD1. V gave up 4 bases and J gave up 0 bases; unmatched junction bases: 21. Germline lookup yields CDR1 LNHDA and CDR2 SQIVND (reference sequence). CDR3 length: 22 amino acids. The CDR3 sequence is CASSTSNQGQGTKVYSNQPQHF. The CDR3 bases are TGTGCCAGTAGTACCTCAAACCAGGGACAGGGGACCAAAGTTTATAGCAATCAGCCCCAGCATTTT.

The CDR3 protein is CASSNEGGNTEAFF. CDR3 coding DNA: TGTGCCAGCAGTAACGAGGGAGGGAACACTGAAGCTTTCTTT. The chain links TRBV2 to TRBJ1-1, with unresolved D. CDR1 and CDR2 from the germline V gene are SNHLY and FYNNEI. The V end was cut by 5 bases, the J end by 1 base, with 11 bases between. This CDR3 has 14 amino acids. The full variable domain, rest sourced from reference TRBV2 and TRBJ1-1, is EPEVTQTPSHQVTQMGQEVILRCVPISNHLYFYWYRQILGQKVEFLVSFYNNEISEKSEIFDDQFSVERPDGSNFTLKIRSTKLEDSAMYFCASSNEGGNTEAFFGQGTRLTVV.

This rearrangement joins TRBV19 to TRBJ2-7; 9 nucleotides match TRBD1. The junction had 14 bases not matched to a gene; V was cut back by 9 bases and J by 2 bases. Germline lookup yields CDR1 LNHDA and CDR2 SQIVND (reference sequence). CDR3 length: 16 amino acids. The CDR3: CASRAPAGTGTYEQYF. CDR3 DNA: TGTGCCAGCAGGGCCCCCGCCGGGACAGGGACCTACGAGCAGTACTTC.

The chain employs TRBV2 and TRBJ2-1; 13 nucleotides line up with TRBD2. This CDR3 has 18 residues. Germline lookup yields CDR1 SNHLY and CDR2 FYNNEI. J lost 4 bases, V lost 7 bases, and 13 bases had no gene match. CDR3 DNA sequence: TGTGCCAGCAACAGGGGGGGACTAGCGGGATCTAGTTACAATGAGCAGTTCTTC. Its protein product is CASNRGGLAGSSYNEQFF.

The count of this clone is one. This chain joins TRBV5-4 and TRBJ1-6; maybe TRBD1 (5 bases). CDR1 is SGHNT, CDR2 YYREEE, per germline (reference sequence). CDR3 size: 16 residues. The germline V and J ends were trimmed by 4 bases and 7 bases, with 18 bases remaining between them. The CDR3 sequence: CASSPGTRSSNSPLHF. The DNA of the CDR3 is TGTGCCAGCAGCCCCGGGACTCGCTCATCGAATTCACCCCTCCACTTT.

The chain has TRBV6-5 and TRBJ1-5, with TRBD1 matching 9 bases. V shed 6 bases and J 6 bases; nucleotides not matched to a gene: 9. Germline values: CDR1 MNHEY, CDR2 SVGAGI. There are 15 residues in the CDR3. The chain's CDR3 is CASRRDREMGQPQHF. As DNA, the CDR3 is TGTGCCAGCAGGAGGGACAGGGAGATGGGTCAGCCCCAGCATTTT.

The chain joins TRBV2 to TRBJ1-3; D is unclear. This CDR3 region has 17 residues. CDR1 and CDR2 (germline): SNHLY, FYNNEI. Trimming removed 6 bases from V and 0 bases from J, with 18 bases in between. CDR3 bases: TGTGCCAGCAGGGTTGGGTTCGGGATCAGCTCTGGAAACACCATATATTTT. As protein: CASRVGFGISSGNTIYF.

The J gene is TRBJ2-1, the V gene TRBV11-1; D might be TRBD1 (6 bases). Germline values: CDR1 SGHAT, CDR2 FQDESV (reference sequence). Trimming took 1 base from V and 3 from J, leaving 10 bases between them. The CDR3 extends over 15 amino acids. CDR3 region: CASSLEQGHYNEQFF. CDR3 coding DNA: TGTGCCAGCAGCTTAGAACAGGGTCACTACAATGAGCAGTTCTTC.

The V call is TRBV2, the J call TRBJ1-2, with D maybe TRBD1 (6 bases). Trimming left V 3 bases short and J 3 bases short, with 11 bases between. The CDR3 runs 14 residues. Germline CDR1 is SNHLY and CDR2 is FYNNEI. CDR3 residues: CASSEAGTYYGYTF. The CDR3 DNA reads TGTGCCAGCAGTGAGGCCGGGACATACTATGGCTACACCTTC.

The chain is built from TRBV25-1 and TRBJ1-2; D remains ambiguous. The CDR3 is 12 residues long. Germline CDR1 reads MGHDK; CDR2 reads SYGVNS. The V gene lost 1 base and the J gene lost 4 bases, with 4 bases spanning the gap. The CDR3 spells CASSESGYGYTF. Here the CDR3 DNA reads TGTGCCAGCAGTGAATCGGGCTATGGCTACACCTTC.